A selection of T cell receptor beta chains follows, all from one sample in a study of cytomegalovirus exposure and HLA in healthy donors. TCRdb's table, derived via immunoSEQ multiplex PCR, lists solely in-frame clones and lacks some. This repertoire shows more than 100,000 clones, less than 80% found once; its top ten account for approximately 2%. The specimen was PBMCs. Every receptor here comes from a female donor in good health and CMV-seropositive. The CDR3 runs from the conserved cysteine through the conserved F or W. Each record gives: J gene, V gene, clone size, D gene, CDR3 protein, CDR3 DNA. D genes are given only for firm matches. Rows may omit the clone size; those that give it use once, few, many or a size class.

J gene: TRBJ2-7; V gene: TRBV6-1; clone size: -; D gene: TRBD1; CDR3 protein: CASSEDDRGYEQYF; CDR3 DNA: TGTGCCAGCAGTGAGGACGACAGGGGCTACGAGCAGTACTTC
J gene: TRBJ2-1; V gene: TRBV28; clone size: -; D gene: -; CDR3 protein: CASRIQGYNEQFF; CDR3 DNA: TGTGCCAGCAGGATACAGGGATACAATGAGCAGTTCTTC
J gene: TRBJ1-2; V gene: TRBV11-2; clone size: -; D gene: TRBD1; CDR3 protein: CASSPRGGLNYGYTF; CDR3 DNA: TGTGCCAGCAGCCCCCGAGGGGGCCTTAACTATGGCTACACCTTC
J gene: TRBJ2-1; V gene: TRBV4-1; clone size: -; D gene: -; CDR3 protein: CASSQDMYNEQFF; CDR3 DNA: TGCGCCAGCAGCCAAGATATGTACAATGAGCAGTTCTTC
J gene: TRBJ1-2; V gene: TRBV29-1; clone size: -; D gene: -; CDR3 protein: CSVDSPAGYSNYGYTF; CDR3 DNA: TGCAGCGTTGATTCCCCGGCAGGCTACAGTAACTATGGCTACACCTTC
J gene: TRBJ2-3; V gene: TRBV7-3; clone size: -; D gene: -; CDR3 protein: CASSLEGAWADTQYF; CDR3 DNA: TGTGCCAGCAGCTTAGAGGGCGCATGGGCAGATACGCAGTATTTT
J gene: TRBJ2-7; V gene: TRBV6-5; clone size: once; D gene: TRBD1; CDR3 protein: CASRGQGARNEQYF; CDR3 DNA: TGTGCCAGCAGGGGACAGGGGGCGAGGAACGAGCAGTACTTC
J gene: TRBJ1-1; V gene: TRBV18; clone size: once; D gene: -; CDR3 protein: CASSPWAELNTEAFF; CDR3 DNA: TGTGCCAGCTCACCTTGGGCAGAACTGAACACTGAAGCTTTCTTT
J gene: TRBJ2-7; V gene: TRBV18; clone size: once; D gene: -; CDR3 protein: CASSPLETSISEQYF; CDR3 DNA: TGTGCCAGCTCACCACTCGAGACTAGTATCTCCGAGCAGTACTTC
J gene: TRBJ2-2; V gene: TRBV7-6; clone size: -; D gene: TRBD2; CDR3 protein: CASSLAKASGGAYRDGELFF; CDR3 DNA: TGTGCCAGCAGCTTAGCGAAGGCTAGCGGGGGGGCCTATCGGGACGGGGAGCTGTTTTTT
J gene: TRBJ2-1; V gene: TRBV20-1; clone size: -; D gene: -; CDR3 protein: CSATLYNEQFF; CDR3 DNA: TGCAGTGCTACCCTCTACAATGAGCAGTTCTTC
J gene: TRBJ2-3; V gene: TRBV5-4; clone size: -; D gene: TRBD1; CDR3 protein: CASSPQTGVIDTQYF; CDR3 DNA: TGTGCCAGCAGCCCCCAGACAGGGGTGATAGATACGCAGTATTTT
J gene: TRBJ2-3; V gene: TRBV7-3; clone size: -; D gene: -; CDR3 protein: CASSLRTDTQYF; CDR3 DNA: TGTGCCAGCAGCCTCCGCACAGATACGCAGTATTTT
J gene: TRBJ1-4; V gene: TRBV10-3; clone size: few; D gene: -; CDR3 protein: CAISESGGYEKLFF; CDR3 DNA: TGTGCCATCAGTGAGTCAGGGGGATATGAAAAACTGTTTTTT
J gene: TRBJ2-6; V gene: TRBV18; clone size: -; D gene: TRBD1; CDR3 protein: CASSSPRDRAVNVLTF; CDR3 DNA: TGTGCCAGCTCAAGTCCTCGGGACAGGGCTGTCAACGTCCTGACTTTC
J gene: TRBJ1-3; V gene: TRBV30; clone size: -; D gene: -; CDR3 protein: CAWNLQGMAGNTIYF; CDR3 DNA: TGTGCCTGGAATCTCCAGGGAATGGCTGGAAACACCATATATTTT
J gene: TRBJ1-4; V gene: TRBV14; clone size: -; D gene: -; CDR3 protein: CASSQDGPTRKLFF; CDR3 DNA: TGTGCCAGCAGCCAAGACGGGCCTACTAGAAAACTGTTTTTT
J gene: TRBJ1-5; V gene: TRBV6-1; clone size: few; D gene: -; CDR3 protein: CASTRGLPVDQPQHF; CDR3 DNA: TGTGCCAGCACCCGAGGGTTGCCAGTAGATCAGCCCCAGCATTTT
J gene: TRBJ2-7; V gene: TRBV29-1; clone size: -; D gene: -; CDR3 protein: CSVGGGYPHDEQYF; CDR3 DNA: TGCAGCGTTGGGGGGGGCTACCCCCACGACGAGCAGTACTTC
J gene: TRBJ1-1; V gene: TRBV5-6; clone size: -; D gene: -; CDR3 protein: CASSLVEENTEAFF; CDR3 DNA: TGTGCCAGCAGCTTGGTTGAGGAAAACACTGAAGCTTTCTTT
J gene: TRBJ2-3; V gene: TRBV28; clone size: -; D gene: TRBD2; CDR3 protein: CASSRLGGVGAPTDTQYF; CDR3 DNA: TGTGCCAGCAGTCGATTGGGGGGGGTCGGGGCCCCCACAGATACGCAGTATTTT
J gene: TRBJ1-5; V gene: TRBV7-2; clone size: -; D gene: TRBD1; CDR3 protein: CASSSSGTGGVQPQHF; CDR3 DNA: TGTGCCAGCAGTTCCTCCGGTACAGGGGGGGTTCAGCCCCAGCATTTT
J gene: TRBJ1-2; V gene: TRBV7-3; clone size: -; D gene: -; CDR3 protein: CASSLSSGGPGGYTF; CDR3 DNA: TGTGCCAGCAGCTTATCCTCCGGGGGACCCGGCGGCTACACCTTC
J gene: TRBJ2-3; V gene: TRBV30; clone size: -; D gene: -; CDR3 protein: CAWETRAHTQYF; CDR3 DNA: TGTGCCTGGGAAACCAGGGCCCATACGCAGTATTTT
J gene: TRBJ2-7; V gene: TRBV7-9; clone size: -; D gene: -; CDR3 protein: CASSLGQSDEQYF; CDR3 DNA: TGTGCCAGCAGCTTAGGGCAATCCGACGAGCAGTACTTC
J gene: TRBJ2-7; V gene: TRBV6-1; clone size: few; D gene: -; CDR3 protein: CASSEAQERVPSSYEQYF; CDR3 DNA: TGTGCCAGCAGTGAAGCGCAAGAGCGGGTCCCCTCCTCCTACGAGCAGTACTTC
J gene: TRBJ2-1; V gene: TRBV6-4; clone size: -; D gene: TRBD2; CDR3 protein: CASSERTSGYNEQFF; CDR3 DNA: TGTGCCAGCAGCGAGAGGACTAGCGGTTACAATGAGCAGTTCTTC
J gene: TRBJ2-7; V gene: TRBV5-1; clone size: few; D gene: -; CDR3 protein: CASSAGLTYEQYF; CDR3 DNA: TGCGCCAGCAGCGCGGGTCTCACCTACGAGCAGTACTTC
J gene: TRBJ1-4; V gene: TRBV6-1; clone size: few; D gene: -; CDR3 protein: CASSDGLRINEKLFF; CDR3 DNA: TGTGCCAGCAGTGATGGACTGAGGATCAATGAAAAACTGTTTTTT
J gene: TRBJ2-7; V gene: TRBV4-1; clone size: few; D gene: TRBD2; CDR3 protein: CASSRTSGSSYEQYF; CDR3 DNA: TGCGCCAGCAGCCGGACTAGCGGGAGTTCTTACGAGCAGTACTTC
J gene: TRBJ2-3; V gene: TRBV6-4; clone size: -; D gene: -; CDR3 protein: CASSVGASTDTQYF; CDR3 DNA: TGTGCCAGCAGTGTTGGGGCTAGCACAGATACGCAGTATTTT
J gene: TRBJ1-1; V gene: TRBV6-5; clone size: -; D gene: -; CDR3 protein: CASTRAGYAEAFF; CDR3 DNA: TGTGCCAGCACCCGTGCAGGGTACGCTGAAGCTTTCTTT
J gene: TRBJ1-1; V gene: TRBV28; clone size: -; D gene: -; CDR3 protein: CASSLSPDTEAFF; CDR3 DNA: TGTGCCAGCAGTTTGAGCCCCGACACTGAAGCTTTCTTT
J gene: TRBJ1-1; V gene: TRBV10-3; clone size: -; D gene: -; CDR3 protein: CAISGSGTSGTEAFF; CDR3 DNA: TGTGCCATCAGTGGGTCCGGGACTTCGGGCACTGAAGCTTTCTTT
J gene: TRBJ1-5; V gene: TRBV10-3; clone size: -; D gene: -; CDR3 protein: CAISEDRGRNNQPQHF; CDR3 DNA: TGTGCCATCAGTGAGGACAGAGGGAGGAACAATCAGCCCCAGCATTTT
J gene: TRBJ1-3; V gene: TRBV10-3; clone size: -; D gene: -; CDR3 protein: CAISESRGTSGNTIYF; CDR3 DNA: TGTGCCATCAGTGAGTCGAGGGGGACCTCTGGAAACACCATATATTTT
J gene: TRBJ2-7; V gene: TRBV4-2; clone size: -; D gene: TRBD2; CDR3 protein: CASSSPLGTSGYEQYF; CDR3 DNA: TGTGCCAGCAGCTCACCCCTGGGGACTAGCGGTTACGAGCAGTACTTC
J gene: TRBJ2-5; V gene: TRBV5-5; clone size: -; D gene: -; CDR3 protein: CASSLGRREETQYF; CDR3 DNA: TGTGCCAGCAGCTTGGGTCGAAGAGAGGAGACCCAGTACTTC
J gene: TRBJ2-7; V gene: TRBV6-1; clone size: -; D gene: -; CDR3 protein: CASSDAEYEQYF; CDR3 DNA: TGTGCCAGCAGTGATGCAGAATACGAGCAGTACTTC
J gene: TRBJ1-1; V gene: TRBV4-1; clone size: few; D gene: -; CDR3 protein: CASSQTRDRRLNTEAFF; CDR3 DNA: TGCGCCAGCAGCCAAACCCGGGATCGACGGCTGAACACTGAAGCTTTCTTT
J gene: TRBJ2-5; V gene: TRBV5-4; clone size: -; D gene: TRBD1; CDR3 protein: CASSPTGDQETQYF; CDR3 DNA: TGTGCCAGCAGCCCGACAGGGGACCAAGAGACCCAGTACTTC
J gene: TRBJ2-3; V gene: TRBV7-2; clone size: -; D gene: TRBD2; CDR3 protein: CASSFRTSLADTQYF; CDR3 DNA: TGTGCCAGCAGCTTCCGGACTAGTTTAGCAGATACGCAGTATTTT
J gene: TRBJ2-3; V gene: TRBV28; clone size: once; D gene: -; CDR3 protein: CASTPAEGLSAQYF; CDR3 DNA: TGTGCCAGCACACCCGCTGAGGGATTGAGTGCGCAGTATTTT
J gene: TRBJ2-2; V gene: TRBV7-2; clone size: -; D gene: -; CDR3 protein: CASSLAGAGELFF; CDR3 DNA: TGTGCCAGCAGCTTAGCGGGAGCCGGGGAGCTGTTTTTT
J gene: TRBJ2-7; V gene: TRBV12-5; clone size: -; D gene: TRBD1; CDR3 protein: CASGGQSSYEQYF; CDR3 DNA: TGTGCTAGTGGGGGACAGAGCTCCTACGAGCAGTACTTC
J gene: TRBJ2-7; V gene: TRBV4-1; clone size: few; D gene: TRBD1; CDR3 protein: CASSQMTGGRYEQYF; CDR3 DNA: TGCGCCAGCAGCCAAATGACAGGGGGCAGGTACGAGCAGTACTTC
J gene: TRBJ2-7; V gene: TRBV7-9; clone size: -; D gene: -; CDR3 protein: CASSVRLYEQYF; CDR3 DNA: TGTGCCAGCAGCGTTAGACTATACGAGCAGTACTTC
J gene: TRBJ2-3; V gene: TRBV19; clone size: -; D gene: TRBD2; CDR3 protein: CASSIAASGSRPDTQYF; CDR3 DNA: TGTGCCAGTAGTATAGCGGCTAGCGGGAGTAGGCCAGATACGCAGTATTTT
J gene: TRBJ2-7; V gene: TRBV5-5; clone size: -; D gene: -; CDR3 protein: CASSLGPNNYEQYF; CDR3 DNA: TGTGCCAGCAGCTTGGGCCCCAACAACTACGAGCAGTACTTC